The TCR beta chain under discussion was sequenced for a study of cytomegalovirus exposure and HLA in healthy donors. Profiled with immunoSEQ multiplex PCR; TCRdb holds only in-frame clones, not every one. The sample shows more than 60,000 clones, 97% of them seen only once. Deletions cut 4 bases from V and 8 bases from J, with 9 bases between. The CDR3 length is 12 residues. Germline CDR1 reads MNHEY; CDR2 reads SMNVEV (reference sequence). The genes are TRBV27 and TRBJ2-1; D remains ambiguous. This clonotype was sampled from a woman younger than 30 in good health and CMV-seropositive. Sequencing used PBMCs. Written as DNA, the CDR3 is TGTGCCAGCAGTTCCCCCTTCGATGAGCAGTTCTTC. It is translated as CASSSPFDEQFF.